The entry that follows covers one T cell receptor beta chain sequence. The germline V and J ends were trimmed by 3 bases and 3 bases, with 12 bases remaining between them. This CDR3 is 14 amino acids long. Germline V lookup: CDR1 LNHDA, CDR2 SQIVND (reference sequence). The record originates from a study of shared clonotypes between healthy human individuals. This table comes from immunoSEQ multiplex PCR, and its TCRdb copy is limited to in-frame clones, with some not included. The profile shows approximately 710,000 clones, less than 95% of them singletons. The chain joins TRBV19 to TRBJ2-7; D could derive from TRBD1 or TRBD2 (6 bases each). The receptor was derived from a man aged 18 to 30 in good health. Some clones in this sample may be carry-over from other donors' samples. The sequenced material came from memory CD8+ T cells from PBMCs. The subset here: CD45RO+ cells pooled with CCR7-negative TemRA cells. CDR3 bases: TGTGCCAGTAGTATTAGCGGAGGGGGCTACGAGCAGTACTTC. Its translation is CASSISGGGYEQYF.